The 24 T cell receptor beta chains below all came from one sample that was sequenced in a study of vaccination and CD4 T cells after COVID-19. Treatment specified: approximately nine-day PBMC culture with coronavirus spike peptide pools or control peptides (ViraFEST assay). These receptors have no identified antigens. Sequence data for DNA of cultured CD4+ T cells were generated by the Oncomine TCR Beta short-read assay. TCRdb re-analysed the PCR reads in MiXCR, keeping a single row per CDR3 protein. The sample comprises approximately 15,000 distinct CDR3 sequences, approximately 40% of which are singletons, and 10% rests with the top ten. The sequencing sample was made of CD4+ T cells from blood, cultured in vitro. These receptors were obtained from a human donor who had recovered from COVID-19.

The chain links TRBV7-2 to TRBJ1-5; D not resolved. Looked up from germline, CDR1 is SGHTA and CDR2 is FQGNSA. The CDR3 spans 13 residues. V shed 0 bases and J shed 6 bases, with 6 bases lying between them. The CDR3 DNA is TGTGCCAGCAGCTTAGCATACGGTCAGCCCCAGCATTTT. It codes for CASSLAYGQPQHF.

This clonotype was counted a single time. V usage is TRBV28 and J usage is TRBJ1-5; 8 nucleotides agree with TRBD1. V dropped 5 bases and J dropped 0; count of bases not matched to a gene: 3. CDR1 and CDR2 (germline): MDHEN, SYDVKM. The CDR3 has 15 residues. CDR3 residues: CASSVQGASNQPQHF. DNA for the CDR3: TGTGCCAGCAGTGTGCAGGGGGCTAGCAATCAGCCCCAGCATTTT.

In DNA form, the CDR3 reads TGTGCCAGCAACAACAGGGGAGTAGAAGCTTTCTTT. Its translation: CASNNRGVEAFF. V is TRBV6-1 and J is TRBJ1-1; TRBD1 matches at 7 bases. Germline values: CDR1 MNHNS, CDR2 SASEGT. The CDR3 is 12 amino acids. Trimming at V came to 7 bases and at J to 8 bases, leaving 7 bases not matched to a gene.

V gene TRBV4-1 combines with J gene TRBJ2-7; 8 bases agree with TRBD1. The V gene end was trimmed by 4 bases and the J gene end by 5 bases; junction bases not matched to a gene: 4. The CDR3 has 13 residues. Germline V gene sequence: CDR1 MGHRA, CDR2 YSYEKL. The CDR3 bases are TGCGCCAGCAGCCCCGGACAGGGCCACGAGCAGTACTTC. Its protein is CASSPGQGHEQYF.

This chain uses TRBV9 with TRBJ2-5; 8 nucleotides match TRBD2. The CDR3 consists of 16 residues. Germline lookup yields CDR1 SGDLS and CDR2 YYNGEE. Trimming cost V 1 base and J 5 bases; bases outside gene matches: 10. Here the CDR3 DNA reads TGTGCCAGCAGCGTAAGCTCGGGAGGGTTAGGTGAGACCCAGTACTTC. As protein: CASSVSSGGLGETQYF.

The rearrangement links TRBV20-1 to TRBJ2-5; 11 bases fit TRBD1. The germline gives CDR1 DFQATT, CDR2 SNEGSKA (reference sequence). The CDR3 has 16 amino acids. V was pared by 0 bases and J by 5 bases, with 8 bases of the junction left unmatched. The CDR3 here is CSARDPWDRGGETQYF. The CDR3 DNA sequence: TGCAGTGCTAGAGATCCCTGGGACAGGGGGGGGGAGACCCAGTACTTC.

The table lists this clonotype with a few counts. The CDR3 is CASSEGGGPYEQYF. CDR3 nucleotides: TGTGCCAGCAGTGAGGGCGGGGGCCCCTACGAGCAGTACTTC. This rearrangement joins TRBV6-1 to TRBJ2-7; perhaps TRBD2 as D (7 bases). Trimming took 3 bases from V and 2 from J, leaving 11 bases between them. Germline lookup yields CDR1 MNHNS and CDR2 SASEGT. This CDR3 spans 14 amino acids.

This clonotype was observed a few times. The V gene is TRBV15, the J gene TRBJ2-3; D unresolved. This CDR3 comprises 15 residues. V was trimmed by 0 bases and J by 5 bases, leaving 12 bases between them. Germline V lookup: CDR1 LNHNV, CDR2 YYDKDF (reference sequence). The chain's CDR3 is CATSRDKSRRDTQYF. Written as DNA, the CDR3 is TGTGCCACCAGCAGAGATAAAAGTCGGAGAGATACGCAGTATTTT.

The chain uses TRBV4-1 and TRBJ1-5; D might be TRBD1 (6 bases). The length of the CDR3 is 17 residues. The germline V and J ends were trimmed by 4 bases and 4 bases, with 20 bases remaining between them. Germline CDR1 reads MGHRA; CDR2 reads YSYEKL. The CDR3 DNA follows: TGCGCCAGCAGCCCAGGGACCGGGGGCGTTCGGAATCAGCCCCAGCATTTT. Residues: CASSPGTGGVRNQPQHF.

Relative to its sample, this clonotype is medium-sized (0.01 to 0.1%). The chain employs TRBV20-1 and TRBJ1-1, with 8 bases matching TRBD1. The CDR3 is 14 residues long. In germline, CDR1 is DFQATT, CDR2 SNEGSKA (reference sequence). The trim removed 6 bases at V and 3 bases at J, leaving 9 bases unmatched. For the CDR3, the DNA is TGCAGTGCGCCCGGACAGGGCTTGTACACTGAAGCTTTCTTT. The encoded protein is CSAPGQGLYTEAFF.

This clonotype showed up just a few times. V usage is TRBV20-1 and J usage is TRBJ2-5; 8 bases are shared with TRBD2. V was clipped by 3 bases and J by 4 bases; unmatched bases: 13. The CDR3 loop spans 16 amino acids. Germline V gene sequence: CDR1 DFQATT, CDR2 SNEGSKA (reference sequence). This chain's CDR3 is CSARPGLGASPETQYF. In DNA, the CDR3 is TGCAGTGCTAGGCCGGGACTAGGAGCTTCTCCAGAGACCCAGTACTTC.

The rearrangement uses TRBV6-1 and TRBJ1-6; possibly TRBD1 for D (5 bases). The CDR3 is 13 amino acids. The V gene's germline CDR1 is MNHNS and CDR2 SASEGT. The ends were cut back, 6 bases at V and 7 bases at J, with 10 bases in the middle. In DNA, the CDR3 is TGTGCCAGCAGCCTCGACAGAAATTCACCCCTCCACTTT. Its translation: CASSLDRNSPLHF.

The chain employs TRBV7-8 and TRBJ2-5, with D hard to call. Trimming left V 6 bases short and J 4 bases short, with 12 bases between. Germline CDR1 SGHVS, CDR2 FQNEAQ. The CDR3 contains 13 residues. Written as DNA, the CDR3 is TGTGCCAGCAGGACCGGCGGTTTAGAGACCCAGTACTTC. It codes for CASRTGGLETQYF.

This clonotype was observed a few times. This rearrangement joins TRBV20-1 to TRBJ1-6; D remains ambiguous. There are 15 residues in the CDR3. Trimming cost V 3 bases and J 8 bases, with 17 bases left between them. From germline, CDR1 is DFQATT and CDR2 SNEGSKA (reference sequence). The CDR3 DNA reads as TGCAGTGCTAGCGTCCTGCGAAGCCCTGATTCACCCCTCCACTTT. It codes for CSASVLRSPDSPLHF.

This clonotype was counted between two and nine times. The chain carries TRBV6-5 and TRBJ1-2; no firm D call. This CDR3 region has 12 residues. Deletions cut 0 bases from V and 7 bases from J, with 6 bases between. Germline V gives CDR1 MNHEY, CDR2 SVGAGI. This CDR3 is CASSYSKGGYTF. The CDR3 DNA reads TGTGCCAGCAGTTACTCGAAAGGTGGCTACACCTTC.

V usage is TRBV24-1 and J usage is TRBJ2-2; the match to TRBD2 covers 8 bases. Germline V lookup: CDR1 KGHDR, CDR2 SFDVKD. The CDR3 has 18 amino acids. V lost 5 bases, J lost 0 bases, and 10 bases stayed unmatched. Here the CDR3 DNA reads TGTGCCACCAGTGTGGTTGCGGGAGGACCCTCGAACACCGGGGAGCTGTTTTTT. Encoded protein: CATSVVAGGPSNTGELFF.

This chain links TRBV11-2 with TRBJ2-3; 15 bases are a match to TRBD2. Trimming cost V 7 bases and J 3 bases; bases outside gene matches: 8. The CDR3 contains 17 residues. The germline V gene encodes CDR1 SGHAT and CDR2 FQNNGV. CDR3 DNA sequence: TGTGCCAGCACACCGGGACTAGCGGGAGGTAAAACAGATACGCAGTATTTT. Translation: CASTPGLAGGKTDTQYF.

The rearrangement uses TRBV5-4 and TRBJ2-3, with 14 bases matching TRBD2. J lost 11 bases, V lost 0 bases, and 11 bases had no gene match. Germline V CDR1 and CDR2: SGHNT, YYREEE (reference sequence). This CDR3 spans 17 amino acids. The DNA for the CDR3 is TGTGCCAGCAGCTTGGCCGGGACTAGCGGGAGTCCGAGTAGGCAGTATTTT. Protein product: CASSLAGTSGSPSRQYF.

The chain combines TRBV10-3 with TRBJ1-6; D remains ambiguous. The germline V gene encodes CDR1 ENHRY and CDR2 SYGVKD. CDR3 length: 12 residues. Trimming removed 6 bases at V and 8 bases at J, with 8 bases between. CDR3 sequence (DNA): TGTGCCATCAGGTCTCGTGATTCACCCCTCCACTTT. This codes for CAIRSRDSPLHF.

This clonotype was picked up a small number of times. The chain joins TRBV30 to TRBJ2-2; D may be TRBD1 (6 bases). The CDR3 extends over 14 amino acids. Germline assignment: CDR1 GTSNPN and CDR2 SVGIG (reference sequence). Deletions cut 4 bases from V and 6 bases from J, with 15 bases between. CDR3 in DNA: TGTGCCTGGAAATGGACAGATTCGGCCGGGGAGCTGTTTTTT. Its protein product is CAWKWTDSAGELFF.

V is TRBV12-3 or TRBV12-4 and J is TRBJ2-7; 7 bases are shared with TRBD1. V lost 4 bases to trimming and J lost 6 bases; unmatched junction nucleotides: 9. The CDR3 is 14 amino acids. CDR3 DNA: TGTGCCAGCAGTTGGCAGGGGGTTTCTTCCGAGCAGTACTTC. It yields the protein CASSWQGVSSEQYF.

The V call is TRBV27, the J call TRBJ1-6; tentatively, D is TRBD1 (5 bases). The CDR3 loop spans 15 amino acids. Trimming left V 6 bases short and J 10 bases short, with 19 bases between. Germline V gives CDR1 MNHEY, CDR2 SMNVEV (reference sequence). CDR3 amino acids: CASSLLGRGWSPLHF. The CDR3 DNA reads TGTGCCAGCAGCCTACTTGGAAGGGGTTGGTCACCCCTCCACTTT.

The chain combines TRBV2 with TRBJ1-4; 7 bases fit TRBD1. CDR1 is SNHLY and CDR2 is FYNNEI in the germline V gene. The junction had 6 bases not matched to a gene; V was cut back by 3 bases and J by 5 bases. CDR3 length: 15 residues. CDR3 residues: CASSDQGQANEKLFF. As DNA, the CDR3 is TGTGCCAGCAGTGATCAAGGACAGGCGAATGAAAAACTGTTTTTT. The whole variable domain, remainder taken from reference TRBV2 and TRBJ1-4, is EPEVTQTPSHQVTQMGQEVILRCVPISNHLYFYWYRQILGQKVEFLVSFYNNEISEKSEIFDDQFSVERPDGSNFTLKIRSTKLEDSAMYFCASSDQGQANEKLFFGSGTQLSVL.

The rearrangement joins TRBV2 to TRBJ2-7; D assignment may be TRBD1 or TRBD2 (6 bases each). The length of the CDR3 is 18 residues. Germline V lookup: CDR1 SNHLY, CDR2 FYNNEI. V lost 2 bases and J 0 bases, leaving 20 bases between the germline ends. CDR3 bases: TGTGCCAGCAGTGAATTCGGTGCCGGGGGCACTTCCTCCTACGAGCAGTACTTC. Translating it yields CASSEFGAGGTSSYEQYF.